The 14 T cell receptor beta chains given below trace back to one sample, sequenced in a study of cytomegalovirus exposure and HLA in healthy donors. The PCR was carried out with 60 Vbeta primers and 13 Jbeta primers. Sequencing was performed with immunoSEQ multiplex PCR; in TCRdb, only in-frame clones are kept and a portion is missing. The data show more than 140,000 clones, roughly four fifths seen once. The sequencing input was PBMCs. These receptors originate from a man aged 25 to 40 in good health and CMV-seropositive.

J is TRBJ2-7 and V is TRBV7-2; possibly TRBD1 for D (5 bases). CDR3 length: 13 amino acids. Looked up from germline, CDR1 is SGHTA and CDR2 is FQGNSA. V was shortened by 5 bases and J by 3 bases, with 11 bases between the two germline ends. CDR3: CASSLRALYEQYF. For the CDR3, the DNA is TGTGCCAGCAGCCTCAGGGCACTCTACGAGCAGTACTTC.

V gene TRBV7-9 combines with J gene TRBJ2-5; 8 nucleotides align to TRBD1. CDR1 is SEHNR, CDR2 FQNEAQ, per germline (reference sequence). V dropped 5 bases and J dropped 5; count of bases not matched to a gene: 10. CDR3 length: 15 amino acids. CDR3 bases: TGTGCCAGCAGCCTCCGGACAGGGCGGGATGAGACCCAGTACTTC. Its protein product is CASSLRTGRDETQYF.

The rearrangement uses TRBV27 and TRBJ2-1; 9 positions agree with TRBD2. The CDR3 contains 17 residues. V was pared by 3 bases and J by 7 bases, with 13 bases of the junction left unmatched. Germline V lookup: CDR1 MNHEY, CDR2 SMNVEV (reference sequence). CDR3 sequence (DNA): TGTGCCAGCAGTTTGATCGCGGGAGGGCCTAGAAGGAATGAGCAGTTCTTC. It translates to CASSLIAGGPRRNEQFF.

The gene calls are TRBV6-5 and TRBJ2-3, with D uncertain. This CDR3 is built from 15 residues. Per the germline V gene, CDR1 is MNHEY and CDR2 is SVGAGI. The germline V and J ends were trimmed by 4 bases and 2 bases, with 13 bases remaining between them. The CDR3 coding sequence is TGTGCCAGCAGTTCCCCCTCCGACACCACAGATACGCAGTATTTT. It encodes CASSSPSDTTDTQYF.

The chain combines TRBV27 with TRBJ2-7, with D possibly TRBD1 on 6 matching bases. Deletions cut 4 bases from V and 2 bases from J, with 9 bases between. CDR1 is MNHEY and CDR2 is SMNVEV in the germline V gene (reference sequence). The CDR3 has 13 amino acids. The CDR3: CASSSTGPYEQYF. The CDR3 region has the DNA TGTGCCAGCAGTTCTACAGGGCCCTACGAGCAGTACTTC.

The chain has TRBV19 and TRBJ1-1; TRBD1 agrees at 10 bases. Germline V CDR1 and CDR2: LNHDA, SQIVND (reference sequence). The trim removed 5 bases at V and 4 bases at J, leaving 10 bases unmatched. CDR3 size: 16 residues. CDR3 sequence (DNA): TGTGCCAGTAGTTTTTTGGTGGGACAGGGGAGCACTGAAGCTTTCTTT. This gives the protein CASSFLVGQGSTEAFF.

The chain carries TRBV19 and TRBJ2-5, with 11 bases that match TRBD2. Germline CDR1 reads LNHDA; CDR2 reads SQIVND (reference sequence). This CDR3 contains 15 residues. With V trimmed by 5 bases and J by 6 bases, 8 bases remained unmatched. The CDR3 sequence is CASSPGVAGGQTQYF. In nucleotides, the CDR3 is TGTGCCAGTAGTCCTGGAGTAGCGGGAGGGCAGACCCAGTACTTC.

Worth noting for this clone: The sample carries other DNA sequences with the same CDR3. The chain joins TRBV30 to TRBJ1-2, with 7 nucleotides matching TRBD1. CDR1 and CDR2 from the germline V gene are GTSNPN and SVGIG (reference sequence). The CDR3 contains 16 residues. V was clipped by 0 bases and J by 3 bases; unmatched bases: 10. CDR3 sequence reads: CAWSVSTGTKHYGYTF. The CDR3 region has the DNA TGTGCCTGGAGTGTATCGACAGGGACAAAACACTATGGCTACACCTTC.

A few counts support this clone. The chain carries TRBV6-1 and TRBJ2-3, with 12 bases aligning to TRBD2. This CDR3 comprises 15 residues. Germline-derived CDR1 and CDR2 are MNHNS and SASEGT. After removal of 2 bases from V and 4 bases from J, the junction contained 1 base not matched to a gene. The CDR3 region is CASSELAGGADTQYF. In DNA form, the CDR3 reads TGTGCCAGCAGTGAACTAGCGGGGGGGGCAGATACGCAGTATTTT.

This rearrangement joins TRBV2 to TRBJ2-1; 13 bases are a match to TRBD2. The CDR3 covers 16 residues. Germline V lookup: CDR1 SNHLY, CDR2 FYNNEI. The junction had 7 bases not matched to a gene; V was cut back by 11 bases and J by 0 bases. CDR3 region: CAAQTSGRSSYNEQFF. The CDR3 nucleotides are TGTGCCGCCCAGACTAGCGGGAGGTCCTCCTACAATGAGCAGTTCTTC.

The chain is built from TRBV19 and TRBJ2-1; a possible D gene is TRBD2 (6 bases). The CDR3 totals 14 residues. V was clipped by 5 bases and J by 7 bases, with 15 bases between them. The germline V gene has CDR1 LNHDA and CDR2 SQIVND (reference sequence). This CDR3 reads CASSSRLVINEQFF. The CDR3, as DNA: TGTGCCAGTAGTTCCAGACTAGTAATAAATGAGCAGTTCTTC.

This clone appeared a few times. This rearrangement joins TRBV6-4 to TRBJ2-2; D gene ambiguous. CDR3 length: 13 residues. Germline CDR1 is MRHNA and CDR2 is SNTAGT. The germline V and J ends were trimmed by 2 bases and 4 bases, with 5 bases remaining between them. CDR3 protein: CASSDGSTGELFF. Here the CDR3 DNA reads TGTGCCAGCAGTGACGGCAGCACCGGGGAGCTGTTTTTT.

This rearrangement joins TRBV30 to TRBJ2-7, with 10 bases fitting TRBD2. With 2 bases clipped from V and 7 bases from J, the junction kept 11 bases outside the gene matches. This CDR3 comprises 15 residues. Germline-derived CDR1 and CDR2 are GTSNPN and SVGIG (reference sequence). This chain's CDR3 is CAWSSRAGGPMEQYF. The CDR3 nucleotides are TGTGCCTGGAGTTCCAGAGCGGGAGGGCCGATGGAGCAGTACTTC.

This chain joins TRBV30 and TRBJ2-2; D is perhaps TRBD2 (7 bases). V dropped 2 bases and J dropped 5 bases, with 15 bases sitting between them. The CDR3 spans 15 residues. CDR1 and CDR2 from the germline V gene are GTSNPN and SVGIG (reference sequence). CDR3 in amino acids: CAWSPLGGATGELFF. In DNA, the CDR3 is TGTGCCTGGAGTCCCTTGGGGGGGGCAACCGGGGAGCTGTTTTTT.